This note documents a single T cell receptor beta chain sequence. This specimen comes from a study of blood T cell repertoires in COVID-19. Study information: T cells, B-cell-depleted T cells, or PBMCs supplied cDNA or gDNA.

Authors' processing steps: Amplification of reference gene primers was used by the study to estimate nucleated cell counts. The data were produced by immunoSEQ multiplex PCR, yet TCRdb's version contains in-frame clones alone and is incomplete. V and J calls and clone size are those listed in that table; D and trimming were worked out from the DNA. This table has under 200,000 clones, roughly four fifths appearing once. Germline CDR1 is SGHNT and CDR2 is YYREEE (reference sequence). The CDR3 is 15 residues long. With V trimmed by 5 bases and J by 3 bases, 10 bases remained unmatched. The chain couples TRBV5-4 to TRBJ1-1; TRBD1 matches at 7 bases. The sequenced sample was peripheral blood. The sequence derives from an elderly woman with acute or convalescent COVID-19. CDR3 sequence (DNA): TGTGCCAGCAGTTATCTACAAACAGGGGACACTGAAGCTTTCTTT. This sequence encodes CASSYLQTGDTEAFF.